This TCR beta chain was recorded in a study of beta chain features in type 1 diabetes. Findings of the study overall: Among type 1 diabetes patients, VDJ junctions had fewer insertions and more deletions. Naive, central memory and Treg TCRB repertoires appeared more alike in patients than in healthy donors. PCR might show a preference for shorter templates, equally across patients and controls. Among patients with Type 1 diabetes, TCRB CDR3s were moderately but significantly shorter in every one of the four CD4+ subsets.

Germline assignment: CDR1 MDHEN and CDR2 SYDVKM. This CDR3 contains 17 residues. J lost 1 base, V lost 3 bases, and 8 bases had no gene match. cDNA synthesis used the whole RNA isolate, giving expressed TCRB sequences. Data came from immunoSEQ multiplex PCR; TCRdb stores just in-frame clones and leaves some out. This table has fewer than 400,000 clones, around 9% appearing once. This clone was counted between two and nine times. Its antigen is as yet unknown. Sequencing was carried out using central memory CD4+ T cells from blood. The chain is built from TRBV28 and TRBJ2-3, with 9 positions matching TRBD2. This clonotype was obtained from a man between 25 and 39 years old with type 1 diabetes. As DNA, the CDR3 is TGTGCCAGCAGTTTCCCCCCCTCTAGCGGGGGCACAGATACGCAGTATTTT. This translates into CASSFPPSSGGTDTQYF.